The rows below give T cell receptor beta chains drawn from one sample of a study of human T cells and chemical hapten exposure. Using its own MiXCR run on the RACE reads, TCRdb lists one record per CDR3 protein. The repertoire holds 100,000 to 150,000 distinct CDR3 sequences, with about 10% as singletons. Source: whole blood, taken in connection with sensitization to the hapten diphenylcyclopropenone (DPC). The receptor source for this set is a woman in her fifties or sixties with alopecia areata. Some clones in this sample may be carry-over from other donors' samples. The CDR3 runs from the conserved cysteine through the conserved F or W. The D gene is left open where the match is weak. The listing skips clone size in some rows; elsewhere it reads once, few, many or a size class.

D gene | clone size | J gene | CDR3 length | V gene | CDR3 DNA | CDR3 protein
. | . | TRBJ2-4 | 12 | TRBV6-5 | TGTGCCAGCAGTACCCACAACCGCATTCAGTACTTC | CASSTHNRIQYF
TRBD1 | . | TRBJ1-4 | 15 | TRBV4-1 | TGCGCCAGCAGCCAAGTCAGGACAGGGAATGAAAAACTGTTTTTT | CASSQVRTGNEKLFF
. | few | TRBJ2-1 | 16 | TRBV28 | TGTGCCAGCAGTCCCCCGAACCCGGGAGCCTACAATGAGCAGTTCTTC | CASSPPNPGAYNEQFF
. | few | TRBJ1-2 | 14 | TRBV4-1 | TGCGCCAGCAGCCCGGGGGGCGAGAACTATGGCTACACCTTC | CASSPGGENYGYTF
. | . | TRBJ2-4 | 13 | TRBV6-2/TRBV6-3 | TGTGCCAGCAGTCGTCATAGTCAAAACATTCAGTACTTC | CASSRHSQNIQYF
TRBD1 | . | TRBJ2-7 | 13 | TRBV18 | TGTGCCAGCTCACCGACAGGGCCCGACGAGCAGTACTTC | CASSPTGPDEQYF
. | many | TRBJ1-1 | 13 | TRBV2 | TGTGCCAGCAGGTCCGACGGACCCACTGAAGCTTTCTTT | CASRSDGPTEAFF
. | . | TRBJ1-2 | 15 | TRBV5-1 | TGCGCCAGCAGCTTGGCACAGACACCCTACTATGGCTACACCTTC | CASSLAQTPYYGYTF
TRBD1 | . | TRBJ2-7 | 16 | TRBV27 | TGTGCCAGCAGTCCCTTCGGGACAGGGGGTTCGAGGGAGCAGTACTTC | CASSPFGTGGSREQYF
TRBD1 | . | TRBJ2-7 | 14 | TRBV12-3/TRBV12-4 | TGTGCCAGCAGCCCCGGGACAGCCTCGGGCGAGCAGTACTTC | CASSPGTASGEQYF
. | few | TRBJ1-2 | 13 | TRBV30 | TGTGCCTGGAGTAAGCGACAGGACTATGGCTACACCTTC | CAWSKRQDYGYTF
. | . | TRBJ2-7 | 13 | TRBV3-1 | TGTGCCAGCAGCCAAGGGACAGCCTACGAGCAGTACTTC | CASSQGTAYEQYF
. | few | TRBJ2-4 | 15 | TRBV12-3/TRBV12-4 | TGTGCCAGCAGTTTTATGGCGGGATCCAAAAACATTCAGTACTTC | CASSFMAGSKNIQYF
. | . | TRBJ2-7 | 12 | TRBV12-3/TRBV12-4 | TGTGCCAGCAGTTTCTTTAAAAACGAGCAGTACTTC | CASSFFKNEQYF